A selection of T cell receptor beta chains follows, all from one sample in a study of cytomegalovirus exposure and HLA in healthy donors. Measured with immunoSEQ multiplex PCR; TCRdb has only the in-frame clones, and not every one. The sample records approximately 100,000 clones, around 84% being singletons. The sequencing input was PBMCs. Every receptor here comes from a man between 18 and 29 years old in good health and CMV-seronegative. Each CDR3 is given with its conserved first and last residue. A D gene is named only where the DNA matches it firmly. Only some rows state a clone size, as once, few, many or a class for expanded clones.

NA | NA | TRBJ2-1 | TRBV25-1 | TGTGCCAGCAGTGGTAGAGGGGGTAATGAGCAGTTCTTC | CASSGRGGNEQFF
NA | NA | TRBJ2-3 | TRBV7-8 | TGTGCCAGCAGCTTAACAGGGGATACGCAGTATTTT | CASSLTGDTQYF
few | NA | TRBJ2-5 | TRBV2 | TGTGCCAGCAGTGAGGTCGGGGTCGTGGCTATTGGCGAAGAGACCCAGTACTTC | CASSEVGVVAIGEETQYF
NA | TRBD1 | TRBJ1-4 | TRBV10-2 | TGCGCCAGCAGTGGCGGACAGGCTCCTTATGCAACTAATGAAAAACTGTTTTTT | CASSGGQAPYATNEKLFF
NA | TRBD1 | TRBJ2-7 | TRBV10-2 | TGCGCCAGCAGAGGGACAGGGCCCTACGAGCAGTACTTC | CASRGTGPYEQYF
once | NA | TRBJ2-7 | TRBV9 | TGTGCCAGCAGCGAAGGACACCCCTACGAGCAGTACTTC | CASSEGHPYEQYF
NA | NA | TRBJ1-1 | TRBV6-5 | TGTGCCAGCAGTGAAGCGACCGACGTATGGACTTTCTTT | CASSEATDVWTFF
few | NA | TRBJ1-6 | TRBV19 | TGTGCCAGTAGTACCGAGGGCAGGGGATCACCCCTCCACTTT | CASSTEGRGSPLHF
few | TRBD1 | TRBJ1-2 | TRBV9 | TGTGCCAGCAGCGGACTGCAGACAGGGCACTATGGCTACACCTTC | CASSGLQTGHYGYTF
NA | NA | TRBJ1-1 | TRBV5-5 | TGTGCCAGCAGCTTGACGGGGGTCCAGAACACTGAAGCTTTCTTT | CASSLTGVQNTEAFF
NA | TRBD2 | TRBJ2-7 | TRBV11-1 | TGTGCCAGCAGCTTGCAACGACCCCCGGGGGGGTCCGACGAGCAGTACTTC | CASSLQRPPGGSDEQYF
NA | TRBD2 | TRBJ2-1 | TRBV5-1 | TGCGCCAGCAGCTTGGGACTAGCGTTAAAGAATGAGCAGTTCTTC | CASSLGLALKNEQFF
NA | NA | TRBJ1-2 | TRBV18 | TGTGCCAGCTCATCAGGGCGCGCGGGGGCTCATGGCTACACCTTC | CASSSGRAGAHGYTF
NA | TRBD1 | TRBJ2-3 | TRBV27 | TGTGCCAGCAGTCCCAGGACAGGGCCCACAGATACGCAGTATTTT | CASSPRTGPTDTQYF
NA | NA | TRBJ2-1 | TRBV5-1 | TGCGCCAGCAGCTCCGTGCAGGGGTACAATGAGCAGTTCTTC | CASSSVQGYNEQFF
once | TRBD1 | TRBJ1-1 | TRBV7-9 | TGTGCCAGCAGCTTCCCAGGGGGTTCCACTGAAGCTTTCTTT | CASSFPGGSTEAFF
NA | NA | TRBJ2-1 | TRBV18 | TGTGCCAGCTCACCACCAGTACGGGGGAGGAACAATGAGCAGTTCTTC | CASSPPVRGRNNEQFF
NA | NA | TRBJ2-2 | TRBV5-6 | TGTGCCAGCAGCCCCGCTAGCGAAGGCGGCACCGGGGAGCTGTTTTTT | CASSPASEGGTGELFF
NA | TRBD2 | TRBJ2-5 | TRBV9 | TGTGCCAGCAGCGTAGAAGGAGCGGGGGGCGAGACCCAGTACTTC | CASSVEGAGGETQYF
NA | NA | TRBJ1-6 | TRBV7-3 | TGTGCCAGCAGCCAGGGTGTTAATTCACCCCTCCACTTT | CASSQGVNSPLHF
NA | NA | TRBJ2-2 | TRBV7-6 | TGTGCCAGCAGCTTACAGGGTGTGGGCACCGGGGAGCTGTTTTTT | CASSLQGVGTGELFF
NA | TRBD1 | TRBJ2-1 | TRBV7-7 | TGTGCCAGCAGCTTAGTCCCGGGACAGGGGTTGGAGCAGTTCTTC | CASSLVPGQGLEQFF
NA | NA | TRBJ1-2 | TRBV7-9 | TGTGCCAGCAGCTCCTTGACACCCCGAGAGGGCTACACCTTC | CASSSLTPREGYTF
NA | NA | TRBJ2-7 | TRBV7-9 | TGTGCCAGCAGCTTAGCCCTGGACAGAGAGCAGTACTTC | CASSLALDREQYF
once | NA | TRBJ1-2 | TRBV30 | TGTGCCTGGAGAGGAATGGGGGCAAACTATGGCTACACCTTC | CAWRGMGANYGYTF
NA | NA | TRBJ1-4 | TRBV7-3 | TGTGCCAGCAGCTTAAGCGGAATTAGAGGTGAAAAACTGTTTTTT | CASSLSGIRGEKLFF
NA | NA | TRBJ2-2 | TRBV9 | TGTGCCAGCAGCGTCACAGGCGAGAACACCGGGGAGCTGTTTTTT | CASSVTGENTGELFF
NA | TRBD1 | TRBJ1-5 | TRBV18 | TGTGCCAGCTCACCACTTACAGGGGGCGCGGGTCTAGGTCAGCCCCAGCATTTT | CASSPLTGGAGLGQPQHF
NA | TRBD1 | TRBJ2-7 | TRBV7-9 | TGTGCCAGCAGCTTAGAATGGGACAGGGGAGCCGAGCAGTACTTC | CASSLEWDRGAEQYF
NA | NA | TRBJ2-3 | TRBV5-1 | TGCGCCAGCAGCTTGCGGGGGTATCAGGGAGATACGCAGTATTTT | CASSLRGYQGDTQYF
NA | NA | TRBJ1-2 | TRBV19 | TGTGCCAGTAACAGGGATAACTATGGCTACACCTTC | CASNRDNYGYTF
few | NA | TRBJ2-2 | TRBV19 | TGTGCCAGTACTGCCGGGACAACGAACACCGGGGAGCTGTTTTTT | CASTAGTTNTGELFF
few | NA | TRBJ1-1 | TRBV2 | TGTGCCAGCAGTGACCGGACAGTCGGTGACACTGAAGCTTTCTTT | CASSDRTVGDTEAFF
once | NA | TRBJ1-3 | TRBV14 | TGTGCCAGCAGCCAATACAGGGTATTATCTGGAAACACCATATATTTT | CASSQYRVLSGNTIYF
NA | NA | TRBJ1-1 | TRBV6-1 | TGTGCCAGCCAAAGGGCGGGGAACACTGAAGCTTTCTTT | CASQRAGNTEAFF
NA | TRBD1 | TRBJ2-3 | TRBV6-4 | TGTGCCAGCAGTGTTCTCGACAGGGCCAGAGTTACAGATACGCAGTATTTT | CASSVLDRARVTDTQYF
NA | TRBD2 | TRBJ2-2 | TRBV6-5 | TGTGCCAGCAGTTACTCGACTAGCGGGGGGTCCGGGGAGCTGTTTTTT | CASSYSTSGGSGELFF
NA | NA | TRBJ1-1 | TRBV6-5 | TGTGCCAGCAGGCGGGACCCGGGCAGCACTGAAGCTTTCTTT | CASRRDPGSTEAFF
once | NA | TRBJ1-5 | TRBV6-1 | TGTGCCAGCAGTGAAGGTCAGGCCTTTTCGCCCCAGCATTTT | CASSEGQAFSPQHF
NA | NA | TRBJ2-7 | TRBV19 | TGTGCTACAACGGGAGCCTACGAGCAGTACTTC | CATTGAYEQYF
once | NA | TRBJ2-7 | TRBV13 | TGTGCCAGCAGCTTGACCCGGGACTCGCCCTACGAGCAGTACTTC | CASSLTRDSPYEQYF